This TCR beta chain originates from a study of blood T cells in healthy people across ages. The ends lost 6 bases at V and 4 bases at J; junction bases unmatched: 5. The CDR3 covers 14 residues. Per the germline V gene, CDR1 is SGHTA and CDR2 is FQGTGA. Study-wide results and limits: In these data, TCR beta diversity tracked strongly with naive T cell percentage.

In regard to this clonotype: Its antigen is undetermined.

The authors ran a second PCR of roughly 6 to 11 cycles using a sample-barcoded 5' primer and a J-beta primer mix. TCRdb independently ran MiXCR on the 5' RACE reads; one entry per CDR3 protein. The profile shows 600,000 to 900,000 distinct CDR3 sequences, about 26% of them singletons. The sample also formed part of further work on T cells of mothers and their children.

The sequencing input was blood. The chain employs TRBV7-3 and TRBJ2-3; TRBD2 matches at 9 bases. This sequence originates from a boy between 10 and 17 years old in good health. CDR3 protein: CASSPGTSSDTQYF. CDR3 sequence (DNA): TGTGCCAGCAGTCCCGGGACTAGCTCAGATACGCAGTATTTT.